The clone carrying this T cell receptor beta chain has just one count. The antigen is unknown. Trimming removed 1 base at V and 4 bases at J, with 6 bases between. In germline, CDR1 is SGHTA, CDR2 FQGNSA. CDR3 size: 13 residues. This entry comes from a study of PD-L1 blockade in urothelial cancer. As for the study in general: It was at 3 weeks (second dose) and 6 weeks after treatment start that blood was analyzed. Per blood sample, T cells had a median of approximately 150,000.

Points from the study as a whole: Blood TCR clonality below the median before treatment was a predictor of better survival. Durable benefit accompanied greater 3-week expansion of tumor-associated blood clones.

Some clones are missing from TCRdb's copy, which holds only in-frame ones; the method was immunoSEQ multiplex PCR. The sample consists of about 84,000 clones, about 81% of them appearing once. This rearrangement joins TRBV7-2 to TRBJ2-3; D is uncertain. This clonotype was sampled from a man between 65 and 85 years old with urothelial cancer. The material was PBMCs, obtained around atezolizumab (anti-PD-L1) treatment. The CDR3 is CASSLVTSDTQYF. The CDR3 region has the DNA TGTGCCAGCAGCTTAGTTACTTCAGATACGCAGTATTTT.